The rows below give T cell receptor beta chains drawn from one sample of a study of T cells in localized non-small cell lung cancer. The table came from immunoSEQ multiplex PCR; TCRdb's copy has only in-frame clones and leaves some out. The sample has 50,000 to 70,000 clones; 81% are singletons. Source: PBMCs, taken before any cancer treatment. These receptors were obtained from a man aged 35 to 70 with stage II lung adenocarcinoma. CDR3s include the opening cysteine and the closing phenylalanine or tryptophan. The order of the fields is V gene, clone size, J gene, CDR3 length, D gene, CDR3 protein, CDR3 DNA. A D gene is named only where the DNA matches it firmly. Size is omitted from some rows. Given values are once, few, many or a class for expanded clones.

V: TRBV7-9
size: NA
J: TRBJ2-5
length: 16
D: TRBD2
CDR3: CASSLAGTSLRGTQYF
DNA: TGTGCCAGCAGCTTAGCCGGGACTAGCCTTCGCGGGACCCAGTACTTC

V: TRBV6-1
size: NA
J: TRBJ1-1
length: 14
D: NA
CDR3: CASSPGPPGTEAFF
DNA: TGTGCCAGCAGTCCAGGCCCGCCGGGCACTGAAGCTTTCTTT

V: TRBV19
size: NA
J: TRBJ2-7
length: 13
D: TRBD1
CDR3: CASAPGQSYEQYF
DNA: TGTGCCAGTGCCCCGGGACAGAGCTACGAGCAGTACTTC

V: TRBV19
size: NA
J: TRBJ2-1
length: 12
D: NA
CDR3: CASSIGYNEQFF
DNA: TGTGCCAGTAGTATAGGGTACAATGAGCAGTTCTTC

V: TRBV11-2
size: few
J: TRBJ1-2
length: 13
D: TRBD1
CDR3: CASSLEAGGRYTF
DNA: TGTGCCAGCAGCTTAGAAGCAGGGGGCCGCTACACCTTC

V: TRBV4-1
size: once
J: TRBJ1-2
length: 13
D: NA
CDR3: CASSQGGGSGYTF
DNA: TGCGCCAGCAGCCAAGGGGGAGGGAGCGGCTACACCTTC

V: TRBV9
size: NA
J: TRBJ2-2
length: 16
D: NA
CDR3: CASSWSSLVGTGELFF
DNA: TGTGCCAGCAGCTGGTCCTCACTAGTCGGTACCGGGGAGCTGTTTTTT

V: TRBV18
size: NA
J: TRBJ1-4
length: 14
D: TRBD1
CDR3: CASSRGGADEKLFF
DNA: TGTGCCAGCTCACGAGGGGGCGCGGATGAAAAACTGTTTTTT

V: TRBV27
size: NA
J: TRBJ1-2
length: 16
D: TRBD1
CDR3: CASRPLDRAGNYGYTF
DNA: TGTGCCAGCAGGCCCCTCGACAGGGCGGGTAACTATGGCTACACCTTC

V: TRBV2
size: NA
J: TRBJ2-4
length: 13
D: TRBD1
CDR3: CASSRQGANIQYF
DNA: TGTGCCAGCAGTAGACAGGGGGCGAACATTCAGTACTTC

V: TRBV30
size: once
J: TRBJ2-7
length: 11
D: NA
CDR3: CAWSPNYEQYF
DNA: TGTGCCTGGAGTCCCAATTACGAGCAGTACTTC